The 11 T cell receptor beta chains below were found in one sample sequenced in a study of cytomegalovirus exposure and HLA in healthy donors. Amplification used 60 Vbeta primers and 13 Jbeta primers. Repertoires were generated with immunoSEQ multiplex PCR, while TCRdb's copy carries only in-frame clones and drops some. The table lists approximately 120,000 clones. Sequences were obtained from PBMCs. These receptors all come from a young man in good health and CMV-seronegative.

The chain couples TRBV19 to TRBJ2-3; D is perhaps TRBD1 (5 bases). The CDR3 length is 12 residues. The germline V and J ends were trimmed by 3 bases and 8 bases, with 9 bases remaining between them. Per germline, CDR1 LNHDA and CDR2 SQIVND (reference sequence). The CDR3 region has the DNA TGTGCCAGTAGTATCCCGCAGGGTACGCAGTATTTT. This encodes CASSIPQGTQYF.

For the CDR3, the DNA is TGTGCCAGCAGTTACTCAGGGAGGTCTTGGGAGCAGTACTTC. Translating it yields CASSYSGRSWEQYF. The rearrangement joins TRBV6-6 to TRBJ2-7, with D possibly being TRBD2 (6 bases). The V end lost 0 bases, the J end lost 7 bases, and 13 bases lay between the germline ends. The CDR3 consists of 14 residues. CDR1 MNHNY and CDR2 SVGAGI come from the germline V gene (reference sequence).

This chain connects TRBV27 to TRBJ1-5, with D unresolved. CDR1 is MNHEY and CDR2 is SMNVEV in the germline V gene (reference sequence). Trimming left V 5 bases short and J 7 bases short, with 12 bases between. The CDR3 spans 13 residues. CDR3 amino acids: CASSTRVGQPQHF. The CDR3 region has the DNA TGTGCCAGCAGTACTAGGGTAGGCCAGCCCCAGCATTTT.

This chain links TRBV7-2 with TRBJ1-1; D is ambiguous. The CDR3 runs 14 residues. Trimming stripped 0 bases from V and 0 bases from J, with 5 bases between. From germline, CDR1 is SGHTA and CDR2 FQGNSA. This CDR3 reads CASSLAVVNTEAFF. Here the CDR3 DNA reads TGTGCCAGCAGCTTAGCGGTAGTGAACACTGAAGCTTTCTTT.

CDR3 DNA: TGTGCCAGCACCGGGGTCACGGGGGGCGCAGATACGCAGTATTTT. It specifies CASTGVTGGADTQYF. The chain couples TRBV5-4 to TRBJ2-3; weak D call: TRBD2 (7 bases). Trimming shortened V by 6 bases and J by 4 bases, and 18 bases separated the two germline ends. The CDR3 runs to 15 residues. CDR1 and CDR2 from the germline V gene are SGHNT and YYREEE (reference sequence).

This rearrangement joins TRBV5-4 to TRBJ2-7; tentative D call: TRBD1 (6 bases). The V gene's germline CDR1 is SGHNT and CDR2 YYREEE (reference sequence). V was cut by 4 bases and J by 6 bases, with 17 bases left in between. This CDR3 has 14 residues. This CDR3 is CASSPYREPLEQYF. The CDR3, as DNA: TGTGCCAGCAGCCCTTACAGGGAACCCCTCGAGCAGTACTTC.

V is TRBV6-1 and J is TRBJ1-5; TRBD1 is a possible D gene (6 bases). Trimming removed 6 bases from V and 7 bases from J, with 19 bases in between. This CDR3 contains 15 residues. Germline V lookup: CDR1 MNHNS, CDR2 SASEGT. The CDR3 is CASRPEGGGSQPQHF. CDR3 bases: TGTGCCAGCAGACCCGAGGGGGGGGGTAGCCAGCCCCAGCATTTT.

The chain uses TRBV5-6 and TRBJ2-2; TRBD2 matches at 7 bases. Germline V lookup: CDR1 SGHDT, CDR2 YYEEEE. The CDR3 contains 13 residues. V lost 0 bases, J lost 7 bases, and 0 bases stayed unmatched. The CDR3 DNA is TGTGCCAGCAGCTTGGCGGGAGGCGGGGAGCTGTTTTTT. This codes for CASSLAGGGELFF.

The chain employs TRBV7-9 and TRBJ2-3; 14 bases line up with TRBD2. The germline V gene has CDR1 SEHNR and CDR2 FQNEAQ (reference sequence). The CDR3 extends over 17 amino acids. The trim removed 5 bases at V and 4 bases at J, leaving 8 bases unmatched. The CDR3 spells CASSRGTSGSAADTQYF. CDR3 in DNA: TGTGCCAGCAGCCGAGGGACTAGCGGGAGTGCGGCAGATACGCAGTATTTT.

CDR3 bases: TGTGCCAGCAGTGACTCGGCTAGCGGGGGCACAGATACGCAGTATTTT. Translation: CASSDSASGGTDTQYF. The chain combines TRBV6-4 with TRBJ2-3; 9 positions match TRBD2. The CDR3 runs to 16 residues. The germline CDR1 and CDR2 sequences are MRHNA and SNTAGT. Trimming at V came to 0 bases and at J to 1 base, leaving 2 bases not matched to a gene.

The rearrangement links TRBV28 to TRBJ1-6, with D perhaps matching TRBD1 (6 bases). CDR3 size: 15 residues. Germline V gene data show CDR1 as MDHEN and CDR2 as SYDVKM. V lost 2 bases and J lost 15, with 20 bases in between. CDR3 amino acids: CASSLRGQEMEFLHF. CDR3 in DNA: TGTGCCAGCAGTTTAAGGGGACAAGAAATGGAGTTCCTCCACTTT. Filled out from reference TRBV28 and TRBJ1-6, the complete variable domain reads DVKVTQSSRYLVKRTGEKVFLECVQDMDHENMFWYRQDPGLGLRLIYFSYDVKMKEKGDIPEGYSVSREKKERFSLILESASTNQTSMYLCASSLRGQEMEFLHFGNGTRLTVT.